This T cell receptor (beta chain) stems from a study of blood T cells in healthy people across ages. This clonotype was observed a few times. The junction departs from germline at one end; a sequencing error may be responsible. Per sample, at least 6 micrograms of total RNA were extracted. CDR1 and CDR2 from the germline V gene are SGHTA and FQGNSA. The CDR3 totals 15 residues. The use of a sample-barcoded 5' primer and a J-beta primer mix characterized a second PCR of roughly 7 to 12 cycles. A 12-random-nucleotide template-switch adaptor tagged each cDNA molecule. TCRdb ran MiXCR on the 5' RACE reads and lists one entry per CDR3 protein. Of about 570,000 distinct CDR3 sequences in the sample, 25% to 30% were seen once.

The chain employs TRBV7-2 and TRBJ2-1; 9 positions agree with TRBD2. The origin of this receptor is an older woman in good health. The specimen was blood. CDR3 amino acids: CASSFSSGGYNEQFF. The CDR3 nucleotides are TGTGCCAGCAGCTTCAGTAGCGGGGGATACAACGAGCAGTTCTTC.